This T cell receptor (beta chain) is from a study of blood T cell repertoires in COVID-19 (dated by TCRdb to the early 2020s). Regarding the research as a whole: Samples covering the acute and convalescent phases of COVID-19 were provided by collaborators in the United States, Italy and Spain. The prospective study material was composed of cDNA or gDNA derived from T cells, B-cell-depleted T cells, or PBMCs. Deeply sampled blood TCRbeta repertoires from subjects exposed to, actively infected with, or recovered from COVID-19 were included in the dataset. A freely available public database, intended as a resource for researchers studying the immune response to SARS-CoV-2, is where the repertoires were released. The samples were drawn from the first 160 participants of the ongoing ImmuneRACE study and from under 1,500 subjects provided by 6 global collaborators. The sample metadata nearly always contained a de-identified subject ID, COVID-19 status, age in years and sex. Where HLA class I and class II types were available, the types were taken from metadata supplied by the sample provider, not from assay-based typing.

In its sample, this clone was seen a few times. This clone's antigen is unknown. There are no base qualities to consult, and no much larger clone falls within one base. TCRbeta CDR3 regions were amplified from genomic DNA by means of the immunoSEQ Assay, a bias-controlled multiplex PCR. The authors' analysis ran thus. The number of nucleated cells in each sample was estimated from the amplification of reference gene primers within the assay. Sequence reads were collapsed and filtered to measure the absolute abundance of every unique TCRbeta CDR3 rearrangement. For each sample, productive Simpson clonality was calculated as the square root of Simpson's diversity index across productive rearrangements. TCRdb stores this immuneACCESS table with in-frame sequences only. Part of the clones is absent; in the studies checked, under half of the shortfall reflects unresolved V genes, and no reason is known for the rest. That table furnishes V, J and clone size, whereas the DNA furnished D and trimming. The table for this sample lists under 25,000 clones; roughly 75% of them were counted only once. The top ten constitute 15% to 20% of the sample.

Each collaborating institution followed its own protocols to collect whole blood in K2EDTA tubes. For TCRbeta analysis, collaborators shipped samples in one of three forms: frozen whole blood, isolated PBMCs, or DNA extracted from either of those sample types. The paper's findings and limits, for the study overall: How much clinical and demographic metadata was included differed by source and by participant, and the metadata was provided uncurated.

From the germline V gene (reference sequence), CDR1 is LNHDA and CDR2 is SQIVND. Measured from the cysteine to the phenylalanine, the CDR3 is 11 residues long. Here the CDR3 DNA is all that survives: 33 bases in frame from base 1. Trimming removed 10 bases from V and 8 bases from J, leaving 14 bases between the germline ends. The chain is assembled from TRBV19 and TRBJ1-1; tentative D gene TRBD1, with 5 bases matching. The origin of this receptor is a human donor in a cohort sampled during active or convalescent COVID-19. The sample was peripheral blood. The CDR3 region reads CATYGGTEAFF. The DNA sequence is TGTGCCACCTATGGGGGGACCGAAGCTTTCTTT.